This is a list of T cell receptor beta chains from one sample in a study of T cell responses to AZD1222 COVID-19 vaccine. This table comes from immunoSEQ multiplex PCR, and its TCRdb copy is limited to in-frame clones, with some not included. The sample yields roughly 70,000 clones, 85% seen once. This sample comprised peripheral blood, obtained on day 0 of AZD1222 vaccination. These receptors were taken from an adult in good health. Each CDR3 is given with its conserved first and last residue. The order of the fields is D gene, clone size, V gene, J gene, CDR3 DNA, CDR3 protein. D genes are given only for firm matches. Size values are once, few and many counts, or a class for expanded clones, and some rows have none.

D gene: -
clone size: -
V gene: TRBV6-5
J gene: TRBJ1-6
CDR3 DNA: TGTGCCAGCAGTTTGGAGGGCAGTTCACCCCTCCACTTT
CDR3 protein: CASSLEGSSPLHF

D gene: -
clone size: -
V gene: TRBV6-5
J gene: TRBJ2-3
CDR3 DNA: TGTGCCAGCCGCCCCGGTCTGTCAGATACGCAGTATTTT
CDR3 protein: CASRPGLSDTQYF

D gene: -
clone size: -
V gene: TRBV10-1
J gene: TRBJ1-1
CDR3 DNA: TGCGCCAGCAAAGGCAGTCACACTGAAGCTTTCTTT
CDR3 protein: CASKGSHTEAFF

D gene: TRBD2
clone size: -
V gene: TRBV7-6
J gene: TRBJ2-1
CDR3 DNA: TGTGCCAGCAGCGAACTTCTAGCGGGAGTAAAGAATGAGCAGTTCTTC
CDR3 protein: CASSELLAGVKNEQFF

D gene: TRBD1
clone size: -
V gene: TRBV6-6
J gene: TRBJ1-6
CDR3 DNA: TGTGCCAGCAGTATCTGGACAGGGAATTCACCCCTCCACTTT
CDR3 protein: CASSIWTGNSPLHF

D gene: TRBD1
clone size: -
V gene: TRBV11-2
J gene: TRBJ2-5
CDR3 DNA: TGTGCCAGCAGCTTTCGGCCGGGACAGGGAAGGGAGACCCAGTACTTC
CDR3 protein: CASSFRPGQGRETQYF

D gene: -
clone size: -
V gene: TRBV11-2
J gene: TRBJ2-7
CDR3 DNA: TGTGCCAGCAGCCCGGGGAACGGGGGGCAGTACTTC
CDR3 protein: CASSPGNGGQYF

D gene: TRBD1
clone size: -
V gene: TRBV15
J gene: TRBJ1-1
CDR3 DNA: TGTGCCACCAGCGGGGTGGGGACAGGGCCCACTGAAGCTTTCTTT
CDR3 protein: CATSGVGTGPTEAFF

D gene: -
clone size: -
V gene: TRBV7-3
J gene: TRBJ2-3
CDR3 DNA: TGTGCCAGCAGCCCGGGGACAGATACGCAGTATTTT
CDR3 protein: CASSPGTDTQYF

D gene: TRBD1
clone size: -
V gene: TRBV6-2/TRBV6-3
J gene: TRBJ1-2
CDR3 DNA: TGTGCCAGCAGTTACGAGGACAGGCGGAATCGCTACACCTTC
CDR3 protein: CASSYEDRRNRYTF

D gene: -
clone size: -
V gene: TRBV7-2
J gene: TRBJ1-6
CDR3 DNA: TGTGCCAGCAGCCCCCGGGCTTTAACACCCCTCCACTTT
CDR3 protein: CASSPRALTPLHF

D gene: -
clone size: -
V gene: TRBV7-3
J gene: TRBJ1-1
CDR3 DNA: TGTGCCAGCGCCCAGGGGATGAACACTGAAGCTTTCTTT
CDR3 protein: CASAQGMNTEAFF

D gene: TRBD2
clone size: -
V gene: TRBV7-9
J gene: TRBJ2-7
CDR3 DNA: TGTGCCAGCAGCTTGGGGACTAGCGGCTCCTACGAGCAGTACTTC
CDR3 protein: CASSLGTSGSYEQYF

D gene: TRBD2
clone size: -
V gene: TRBV10-3
J gene: TRBJ2-1
CDR3 DNA: TGTGCCATCAGTGAGGTTATGGGACTAGCGGGAGAGAGGCCTTACAATGAGCAGTTCTTC
CDR3 protein: CAISEVMGLAGERPYNEQFF

D gene: TRBD1
clone size: -
V gene: TRBV6-5
J gene: TRBJ1-2
CDR3 DNA: TGTGCCAGCAGTACTCGACAGGGGGCGTCGGGCTACACCTTC
CDR3 protein: CASSTRQGASGYTF

D gene: -
clone size: -
V gene: TRBV6-4
J gene: TRBJ1-4
CDR3 DNA: TGTGCCAGCAGCGCAGAGGACCACCCTGGGGAAAAACTGTTTTTT
CDR3 protein: CASSAEDHPGEKLFF

D gene: TRBD2
clone size: few
V gene: TRBV5-1
J gene: TRBJ2-1
CDR3 DNA: TGCGCCAGCAGCGAGGGACTAGCGGGAGTCAATGAGCAGTTCTTC
CDR3 protein: CASSEGLAGVNEQFF

D gene: -
clone size: -
V gene: TRBV11-2
J gene: TRBJ1-1
CDR3 DNA: TGTGCCAGCAGCCTTAGCTACACTGAAGCTTTCTTT
CDR3 protein: CASSLSYTEAFF

D gene: -
clone size: -
V gene: TRBV6-5
J gene: TRBJ2-7
CDR3 DNA: TGTGCCAGCAGTTACTCGATGGGGGAAGCCCTGGAGCAGTACTTC
CDR3 protein: CASSYSMGEALEQYF

D gene: -
clone size: -
V gene: TRBV18
J gene: TRBJ2-5
CDR3 DNA: TGTGCCAGCTCACCACGACAGGACGAGACCCAGTACTTC
CDR3 protein: CASSPRQDETQYF

D gene: TRBD2
clone size: -
V gene: TRBV7-9
J gene: TRBJ2-3
CDR3 DNA: TGTGCCAGCAGCTTCCTAGCGGGGGCCCGGGATACGCAGTATTTT
CDR3 protein: CASSFLAGARDTQYF

D gene: -
clone size: -
V gene: TRBV7-8
J gene: TRBJ1-1
CDR3 DNA: TGTGCCAGCAGCTTCCTCGTGCCGAGGACAGATGAAGCTTTCTTT
CDR3 protein: CASSFLVPRTDEAFF

D gene: -
clone size: -
V gene: TRBV18
J gene: TRBJ2-5
CDR3 DNA: TGTGCCAGCTCACCACCCCCTCGACCGGCCCTTGAGACCCAGTACTTC
CDR3 protein: CASSPPPRPALETQYF

D gene: -
clone size: -
V gene: TRBV19
J gene: TRBJ1-2
CDR3 DNA: TGTGCCAGTAGTATAGAAGGGACCGGCGGCTACACCTTC
CDR3 protein: CASSIEGTGGYTF

D gene: -
clone size: -
V gene: TRBV7-2
J gene: TRBJ1-1
CDR3 DNA: TGTGCCAGCAGCTTAGGATTTACTGAAGCTTTCTTT
CDR3 protein: CASSLGFTEAFF

D gene: -
clone size: -
V gene: TRBV4-1
J gene: TRBJ2-1
CDR3 DNA: TGCGCCAGCAGCCGGGACTTGGGGAATGAGCAGTTCTTC
CDR3 protein: CASSRDLGNEQFF

D gene: TRBD2
clone size: -
V gene: TRBV4-1
J gene: TRBJ2-3
CDR3 DNA: TGCGCCAGCAGCCAAGATGGGGCTAGCGGGGGGCGGGATACGCAGTATTTT
CDR3 protein: CASSQDGASGGRDTQYF

D gene: -
clone size: -
V gene: TRBV4-2
J gene: TRBJ2-2
CDR3 DNA: TGTGCCAGCAGCCAAGGGGGCTCGCCCGGGGAGCTGTTTTTT
CDR3 protein: CASSQGGSPGELFF

D gene: -
clone size: -
V gene: TRBV29-1
J gene: TRBJ2-3
CDR3 DNA: TGCAGCGGATCAGGGGGGGAAGTAACAGATACGCAGTATTTT
CDR3 protein: CSGSGGEVTDTQYF

D gene: -
clone size: -
V gene: TRBV4-2
J gene: TRBJ2-2
CDR3 DNA: TGTGCCAGCATGGGTGTCACCGGGGAGCTGTTTTTT
CDR3 protein: CASMGVTGELFF

D gene: -
clone size: -
V gene: TRBV19
J gene: TRBJ2-4
CDR3 DNA: TGTGCCAGTAGCGGGCGGGGACTGGTGAAAAACATTCAGTACTTC
CDR3 protein: CASSGRGLVKNIQYF

D gene: TRBD1
clone size: -
V gene: TRBV18
J gene: TRBJ2-7
CDR3 DNA: TGTGCCAGCTCCCTCAATCCGGGACAGGGAGAACAAGAGCAGTACTTC
CDR3 protein: CASSLNPGQGEQEQYF

D gene: -
clone size: -
V gene: TRBV4-1
J gene: TRBJ1-4
CDR3 DNA: TGCGCCAGCAGCCGAGAATTAGGGGCTAATGAAAAACTGTTTTTT
CDR3 protein: CASSRELGANEKLFF

D gene: -
clone size: -
V gene: TRBV5-6
J gene: TRBJ2-7
CDR3 DNA: TGTGCCAGCAGCCCGCAGGGACATGACTACGAGCAGTACTTC
CDR3 protein: CASSPQGHDYEQYF

D gene: -
clone size: -
V gene: TRBV20-1
J gene: TRBJ2-3
CDR3 DNA: TGCAGTCTAGCCCTGTCAGATACGCAGTATTTT
CDR3 protein: CSLALSDTQYF

D gene: -
clone size: -
V gene: TRBV5-4
J gene: TRBJ1-1
CDR3 DNA: TGTGCCAGCAGCTTACCCCCGGGTACTGAAGCTTTCTTT
CDR3 protein: CASSLPPGTEAFF

D gene: -
clone size: -
V gene: TRBV5-1
J gene: TRBJ2-1
CDR3 DNA: TGCGCCAGCCAAGTGGAGGGGTCCTACAATGAGCAGTTCTTC
CDR3 protein: CASQVEGSYNEQFF

D gene: -
clone size: -
V gene: TRBV6-2/TRBV6-3
J gene: TRBJ2-1
CDR3 DNA: TGTGCCAGCAGTACCCACAGGAGAGTTCTTAACAATGAGCAGTTCTTC
CDR3 protein: CASSTHRRVLNNEQFF

D gene: -
clone size: -
V gene: TRBV13
J gene: TRBJ2-2
CDR3 DNA: TGTGCCAGCAGCTTACGCCGAGTCCCCGGGGAGCTGTTTTTT
CDR3 protein: CASSLRRVPGELFF